A selection of T cell receptor beta chains follows, all from one sample in a study of breast tumors, draining lymph nodes, adjacent tissues. One entry per CDR3 protein results from TCRdb running MiXCR on the multiplex PCR reads. The data show about 300,000 distinct CDR3 sequences, 30% seen once. Sequenced sample: axillary lymph node tissue. Receptors originate from a female donor with breast cancer. Some clones in this sample may be carry-over from other donors' samples. CDR3s include the opening cysteine and the closing phenylalanine or tryptophan. D genes are given only for firm matches. Clone size appears in some rows only: once, few, many, or a class for an expanded clone.

d_call: NA
j_call: TRBJ2-2
clone_size: NA
v_call: TRBV2
cdr3_nt: TGTGCCAGCAGTGGTTGGGATTCGAACACCGGGGAGCTGTTTTTT
cdr3_aa: CASSGWDSNTGELFF

d_call: NA
j_call: TRBJ2-5
clone_size: many
v_call: TRBV12-3/TRBV12-4
cdr3_nt: TGTGCCAGCAGTTCCCCTTTTGGGGCGGAAGAGACCCAGTACTTC
cdr3_aa: CASSSPFGAEETQYF

d_call: NA
j_call: TRBJ2-1
clone_size: many
v_call: TRBV7-3
cdr3_nt: TGTGCCAGCAGCCGTTCGGGGGCCGGGTACAATGAGCAGTTCTTC
cdr3_aa: CASSRSGAGYNEQFF

d_call: NA
j_call: TRBJ2-1
clone_size: many
v_call: TRBV11-3
cdr3_nt: TGTGCCAGCAGCTTAGATGGCGGGCGGACCTACAATGAGCAGTTCTTC
cdr3_aa: CASSLDGGRTYNEQFF

d_call: NA
j_call: TRBJ2-3
clone_size: once
v_call: TRBV2
cdr3_nt: TGTGCCAGCAGTTTAAGGGGCAGTGGGCTCACAGATACGCAGTATTTT
cdr3_aa: CASSLRGSGLTDTQYF

d_call: TRBD1
j_call: TRBJ2-3
clone_size: few
v_call: TRBV27
cdr3_nt: TGTGCCAGCAGACTTAGGGGGCCGTCTACGCAGTATTTT
cdr3_aa: CASRLRGPSTQYF

d_call: TRBD2
j_call: TRBJ2-5
clone_size: NA
v_call: TRBV7-9
cdr3_nt: TGTGCCTGTACTAGCGGGAGTGGAACCGGGGAGACCCAGTACTTC
cdr3_aa: CACTSGSGTGETQYF

d_call: NA
j_call: TRBJ2-4
clone_size: NA
v_call: TRBV19
cdr3_nt: TGTGCCAGTAGTATACCCGGACCCGCCAAAAACATTCAGTACTTC
cdr3_aa: CASSIPGPAKNIQYF

d_call: NA
j_call: TRBJ2-1
clone_size: NA
v_call: TRBV6-5
cdr3_nt: TGTGCCAGCAAACCTATTTCCGGGACACACTACAATGAGCAGTTCTTC
cdr3_aa: CASKPISGTHYNEQFF

d_call: NA
j_call: TRBJ1-1
clone_size: NA
v_call: TRBV28
cdr3_nt: TGTGCCAGCAGTTGGGACCGCCGAAGTACTGAAGCTTTCTTT
cdr3_aa: CASSWDRRSTEAFF